This entry describes one TCR beta chain. These data belong to a study of blood T cell repertoires in COVID-19. The table came from immunoSEQ multiplex PCR; TCRdb's copy has only in-frame clones and leaves some out. The profile covers roughly 150,000 clones, with about 90% appearing a single time and roughly 6.6% taken by the ten largest. Trimming pared 7 bases from V and 5 bases from J, leaving 14 bases between. There are 13 residues in the CDR3. The germline CDR1 and CDR2 sequences are MDHEN and SYDVKM. The sequence derives from a man aged 80 or over with acute or convalescent COVID-19. The chain recombines TRBV28 with TRBJ1-2; perhaps TRBD1 as D (5 bases). Sequences were obtained from peripheral blood. CDR3 sequence reads: CASTEAGRYGYTF. DNA for the CDR3: TGTGCCAGCACCGAAGCAGGGAGGTATGGCTACACCTTC.